The 32 T cell receptor beta chains given below trace back to one sample, sequenced in a study of shared clonotypes between healthy human individuals. The assay was immunoSEQ multiplex PCR, and TCRdb's table has in-frame clones only and misses some. The table lists under 850,000 clones, around 92% of them singletons. Only CD45RO-negative cells positively selected for CCR7 counted as naive CD8 cells, so terminally differentiated effector memory CD45RA+ cells were excluded. Source material: naive CD8+ T cells sorted from blood. These receptors were obtained from a man aged 25-45 years in good health.

The rearrangement joins TRBV14 to TRBJ2-1, with D hard to call. The ends were cut back, 1 base at V and 0 bases at J, with 4 bases in the middle. The germline V gene encodes CDR1 SGHDN and CDR2 FVKESK. The CDR3 contains 14 residues. The CDR3 coding sequence is TGTGCCAGCAGCCAAGTGAGCTCCTACAATGAGCAGTTCTTC. Protein: CASSQVSSYNEQFF.

CDR3 sequence (DNA): TGTGCCAGCAGTTACACAGGGGAGGACACTGAAGCTTTCTTT. It yields the protein CASSYTGEDTEAFF. The chain recombines TRBV6-5 with TRBJ1-1; TRBD1 matches at 7 bases. This CDR3 has 14 residues. CDR1 MNHEY and CDR2 SVGAGI come from the germline V gene. Trimming cost V 2 bases and J 3 bases; bases outside gene matches: 3.

The chain uses TRBV19 and TRBJ2-3; tentative D call: TRBD2 (6 bases). This CDR3 is 13 amino acids long. Trimming cost V 5 bases and J 9 bases, with 15 bases left between them. Germline V CDR1 and CDR2: LNHDA, SQIVND (reference sequence). CDR3 protein: CASSVPGDVTQYF. The CDR3 DNA reads TGTGCCAGTAGTGTACCGGGAGATGTAACGCAGTATTTT.

The rearrangement joins TRBV10-3 to TRBJ2-1; 9 positions match TRBD2. Trimming cost V 2 bases and J 0 bases; bases outside gene matches: 2. The CDR3 is made up of 16 amino acids. Germline V gives CDR1 ENHRY, CDR2 SYGVKD. As DNA, the CDR3 is TGTGCCATCAGTGAGGGGACTAGCTTCTCCTACAATGAGCAGTTCTTC. Translated, it gives CAISEGTSFSYNEQFF.

Points on this clone: Other DNA sequences in the same sample also yield this CDR3. V usage is TRBV6-1 and J usage is TRBJ1-5; D is uncertain. V was shortened by 1 base and J by 6 bases, with 1 base between the two germline ends. Germline CDR1 and CDR2: MNHNS and SASEGT. The CDR3 loop spans 11 amino acids. The CDR3: CASSEGQPQHF. Written as DNA, the CDR3 is TGTGCCAGCAGTGAAGGTCAGCCCCAGCATTTT.

The chain joins TRBV19 to TRBJ2-1, with D unclear. CDR3 length: 16 amino acids. CDR1 is LNHDA and CDR2 is SQIVND in the germline V gene (reference sequence). V was trimmed by 3 bases and J by 8 bases, leaving 20 bases between them. The CDR3 loop is CASSIVLGFEGDEQFF. In DNA form, the CDR3 reads TGTGCCAGTAGTATTGTTTTGGGATTCGAAGGCGATGAGCAGTTCTTC. The complete variable domain, with remaining parts taken from reference TRBV19 and TRBJ2-1, reads DGGITQSPKYLFRKEGQNVTLSCEQNLNHDAMYWYRQDPGQGLRLIYYSQIVNDFQKGDIAEGYSVSREKKESFPLTVTSAQKNPTAFYLCASSIVLGFEGDEQFFGPGTRLTVL.

The V and J genes are TRBV7-9 and TRBJ2-2, with D unclear. The germline gives CDR1 SEHNR, CDR2 FQNEAQ (reference sequence). The germline V and J ends were trimmed by 5 bases and 6 bases, with 10 bases remaining between them. This CDR3 contains 13 residues. CDR3 region: CASSPSPPGELFF. The CDR3 DNA sequence: TGTGCCAGCAGCCCTAGTCCCCCCGGGGAGCTGTTTTTT.

The chain is built from TRBV27 and TRBJ1-5; a weak D match, TRBD1 (6 bases). Germline V gives CDR1 MNHEY, CDR2 SMNVEV (reference sequence). The CDR3 has 14 amino acids. The ends were cut back, 7 bases at V and 3 bases at J, with 13 bases in the middle. The CDR3 loop is CASNDGGPNQPQHF. CDR3 in DNA: TGTGCCAGCAATGATGGGGGCCCCAATCAGCCCCAGCATTTT.

This chain uses TRBV6-5 with TRBJ2-2; 10 bases agree with TRBD2. Germline V gives CDR1 MNHEY, CDR2 SVGAGI. CDR3 size: 16 residues. V shed 4 bases and J 6 bases; nucleotides not matched to a gene: 8. The CDR3 is CASSSLAGEEAGELFF. As DNA, the CDR3 is TGTGCCAGCAGTTCTCTAGCGGGAGAGGAGGCCGGGGAGCTGTTTTTT.

The CDR3 nucleotides are TGCGCCAGCAGTGAATCGGCGGGAAACCAAGAGACCCAGTACTTC. This encodes CASSESAGNQETQYF. The rearrangement uses TRBV10-1 and TRBJ2-5; perhaps TRBD2 as D (6 bases). V lost 3 bases and J 0 bases, leaving 11 bases between the germline ends. The CDR3 sequence is 15 residues long. The germline CDR1 and CDR2 sequences are WNHNN and SYGVQD (reference sequence).

CDR3 nucleotide sequence: TGTGCCAGCAGTGAATACAGGGAATTTATGTTGGAGACCCAGTACTTC. Its protein is CASSEYREFMLETQYF. This chain uses TRBV6-1 with TRBJ2-5, with a weak D call TRBD1 (6 bases). Looked up from germline, CDR1 is MNHNS and CDR2 is SASEGT. CDR3 length: 16 amino acids. Trimming pared 2 bases from V and 5 bases from J, leaving 18 bases between.

The chain carries TRBV5-1 and TRBJ2-5; D gene uncertain. V was pared by 0 bases and J by 5 bases, with 14 bases between. The germline gives CDR1 SGHRS, CDR2 YFSETQ. CDR3 size: 15 residues. The CDR3 DNA sequence: TGCGCCAGCAGCTTGGAAGTTCGCGCGATGGAGACCCAGTACTTC. Translating it yields CASSLEVRAMETQYF.

The chain is built from TRBV7-9 and TRBJ2-5; D is tentatively TRBD1 or TRBD2 (5 bases each). The CDR3 is 17 amino acids. Trimming stripped 1 base from V and 2 bases from J, with 17 bases between. Germline loops: CDR1 SEHNR, CDR2 FQNEAQ (reference sequence). The CDR3 is CASSLVRGIRAQETQYF. In DNA form, the CDR3 reads TGTGCCAGCAGCTTAGTTCGGGGTATCAGGGCTCAAGAGACCCAGTACTTC. Using reference TRBV7-9 and TRBJ2-5 for the parts outside the CDR3, the full variable domain is DTGVSQNPRHKITKRGQNVTFRCDPISEHNRLYWYRQTLGQGPEFLTYFQNEAQLEKSRLLSDRFSAERPKGSFSTLEIQRTEQGDSAMYLCASSLVRGIRAQETQYFGPGTRLLVL.

The chain has TRBV29-1 and TRBJ2-7; 9 positions match TRBD2. V shed 6 bases, J shed 4 bases, and the junction held 16 bases outside the gene matches. This CDR3 is built from 16 residues. Looked up from germline, CDR1 is SQVTM and CDR2 is ANQGSEA. The chain's CDR3 is CSVVSNSGSFRYEQYF. The CDR3 DNA sequence: TGCAGCGTAGTATCAAATAGCGGGAGTTTTAGGTACGAGCAGTACTTC.

This rearrangement joins TRBV29-1 to TRBJ2-1; D may match TRBD1 or TRBD2 (5 bases each). Germline V gene lookup returns CDR1 SQVTM and CDR2 ANQGSEA. V dropped 0 bases and J dropped 8 bases, with 14 bases sitting between them. The CDR3 runs 14 residues. The CDR3 DNA reads as TGCAGCGTTGAAGATCAGGGAGAAAACGATGAGCAGTTCTTC. This gives the protein CSVEDQGENDEQFF.

The chain employs TRBV28 and TRBJ2-5; D is perhaps TRBD2 (5 bases). Germline V gene lookup returns CDR1 MDHEN and CDR2 SYDVKM. Trimming pared 1 base from V and 2 bases from J, leaving 14 bases between. The CDR3 length is 16 residues. CDR3 residues: CASSLFLDSSQETQYF. CDR3 DNA sequence: TGTGCCAGCAGTTTATTCTTGGACTCGTCTCAAGAGACCCAGTACTTC. Full variable domain (outside the CDR3, taken from reference TRBV28 and TRBJ2-5): DVKVTQSSRYLVKRTGEKVFLECVQDMDHENMFWYRQDPGLGLRLIYFSYDVKMKEKGDIPEGYSVSREKKERFSLILESASTNQTSMYLCASSLFLDSSQETQYFGPGTRLLVL.

The chain is built from TRBV5-5 and TRBJ1-1, with D perhaps matching TRBD1 (6 bases). Trimming removed 0 bases at V and 10 bases at J, with 16 bases between. The CDR3 is 14 residues long. Germline V gene data show CDR1 as SGHKS and CDR2 as YYEKEE (reference sequence). The CDR3 loop reads CASSLEGVYGVAFF. The CDR3 coding sequence is TGTGCCAGCAGCTTGGAGGGGGTGTACGGGGTAGCTTTCTTT.

The rearrangement joins TRBV5-6 to TRBJ2-5; the D is unclear. V was pared by 3 bases and J by 5 bases, with 14 bases between. The CDR3 loop spans 14 amino acids. CDR1 is SGHDT, CDR2 YYEEEE, per germline. Here the CDR3 DNA reads TGTGCCAGCAGCTCCGGGCCGCTGGTGGAGACCCAGTACTTC. Translating gives CASSSGPLVETQYF.

The V call is TRBV6-1, the J call TRBJ1-2, with D uncertain. Trimming took off 7 bases at V and 2 bases at J, with 8 bases between the two ends. The CDR3 is 12 amino acids. Germline loops: CDR1 MNHNS, CDR2 SASEGT. The CDR3 DNA reads TGTGCCAGCAACTTAGACAACTATGGCTACACCTTC. This codes for CASNLDNYGYTF.

The chain combines TRBV10-3 with TRBJ1-4; D is uncertain. The germline V gene has CDR1 ENHRY and CDR2 SYGVKD. The CDR3 covers 14 residues. Trimming left V 6 bases short and J 5 bases short, with 13 bases between. CDR3 in DNA: TGTGCCATCAGCCCGCCGCTTGGAAATGAAAAACTGTTTTTT. Encoded protein: CAISPPLGNEKLFF.

The V and J genes are TRBV19 and TRBJ2-7, with 8 bases aligning to TRBD1. V gave up 5 bases and J gave up 3 bases; unmatched junction bases: 6. This CDR3 has 14 amino acids. The germline CDR1 and CDR2 sequences are LNHDA and SQIVND (reference sequence). CDR3: CASSVGQGFYEQYF. For the CDR3, the DNA is TGTGCCAGTAGTGTAGGACAGGGCTTCTACGAGCAGTACTTC.

The rearrangement links TRBV4-3 to TRBJ2-7, with 9 bases that match TRBD1. V was clipped by 0 bases and J by 2 bases; unmatched bases: 2. Germline V gene lookup returns CDR1 LGHNA and CDR2 YSLEER. This CDR3 comprises 15 residues. CDR3: CASSQERTGAYEQYF. CDR3 DNA: TGCGCCAGCAGCCAAGAGAGGACAGGGGCCTACGAGCAGTACTTC.

The chain employs TRBV7-9 and TRBJ2-7; D uncertain. V shed 4 bases and J shed 2 bases, with 12 bases lying between them. In germline, CDR1 is SEHNR, CDR2 FQNEAQ (reference sequence). This CDR3 is built from 14 residues. CDR3: CASSSETTAYEQYF. In DNA form, the CDR3 reads TGTGCCAGCAGCTCTGAGACCACCGCCTACGAGCAGTACTTC. Variable domain in full (rest from reference TRBV7-9 and TRBJ2-7): DTGVSQNPRHKITKRGQNVTFRCDPISEHNRLYWYRQTLGQGPEFLTYFQNEAQLEKSRLLSDRFSAERPKGSFSTLEIQRTEQGDSAMYLCASSSETTAYEQYFGPGTRLTVT.

The chain links TRBV7-3 to TRBJ2-1; a weak D match, TRBD2 (6 bases). The germline V gene has CDR1 SGHTA and CDR2 FQGTGA. The V gene lost 4 bases and the J gene lost 4 bases, with 14 bases spanning the gap. The CDR3 loop spans 15 amino acids. CDR3 coding DNA: TGTGCCAGCAGCTCTGGGACGGGGGTTTACAATGAGCAGTTCTTC. This translates into CASSSGTGVYNEQFF.

The V call is TRBV11-3, the J call TRBJ2-7; D may be TRBD2 (5 bases). V was shortened by 5 bases and J by 4 bases, with 18 bases between the two germline ends. From germline, CDR1 is SGHNT and CDR2 YENEEA. There are 15 residues in the CDR3. The CDR3 here is CASSPRAAEKYEQYF. In DNA, the CDR3 is TGTGCCAGCAGCCCCCGGGCAGCGGAGAAATACGAGCAGTACTTC.

V is TRBV10-2 and J is TRBJ2-3; no definite D call. The V end lost 6 bases, the J end lost 2 bases, and 9 bases lay between the germline ends. This CDR3 contains 13 residues. Germline V gene data show CDR1 as WSHSY and CDR2 as SAAADI. CDR3 coding DNA: TGCGCCAGCAGAACCCAAAACACAGATACGCAGTATTTT. It specifies CASRTQNTDTQYF.

This chain connects TRBV6-5 to TRBJ1-4, with D hard to call. Germline V lookup: CDR1 MNHEY, CDR2 SVGAGI. CDR3 size: 12 residues. V was clipped by 10 bases and J by 8 bases, with 14 bases between them. The CDR3 nucleotides are TGTGCCACCCCTAAAAGAACCGAAAAACTGTTTTTT. Its translation: CATPKRTEKLFF.

The chain recombines TRBV4-1 with TRBJ2-7; TRBD2 is a possible D gene (5 bases). The CDR3 consists of 16 residues. From germline, CDR1 is MGHRA and CDR2 YSYEKL. Trimming cost V 4 bases and J 7 bases, with 23 bases left between them. CDR3: CASSLQGPGFSGEQYF. As DNA, the CDR3 is TGCGCCAGCAGCCTTCAAGGCCCGGGTTTCTCGGGGGAGCAGTACTTC.

The chain carries TRBV4-1 and TRBJ2-3, with D possibly TRBD2 on 7 matching bases. CDR1 and CDR2 (germline): MGHRA, YSYEKL. The CDR3 sequence is 17 residues long. V gave up 2 bases and J gave up 3 bases, with 18 bases separating them. This CDR3 is CASSQPPGGRETDTQYF. In DNA, the CDR3 is TGCGCCAGCAGCCAACCGCCGGGGGGCCGGGAGACAGATACGCAGTATTTT.

The rearrangement uses TRBV4-1 and TRBJ1-1; 8 bases agree with TRBD1. V was clipped by 4 bases and J by 5 bases; unmatched bases: 18. CDR1 is MGHRA, CDR2 YSYEKL, per germline. The CDR3 runs to 18 residues. This CDR3 reads CASSLLSGGRGLGTEAFF. The CDR3 region has the DNA TGCGCCAGCAGCCTACTATCAGGGGGCAGAGGGTTGGGTACTGAAGCTTTCTTT.

Concerning this clone: Other DNA sequences in this sample translate to the same CDR3. V gene TRBV6-5 combines with J gene TRBJ1-5, with D perhaps TRBD1 (5 bases). The CDR3 has 13 residues. V dropped 3 bases and J dropped 4 bases, with 7 bases sitting between them. CDR1 and CDR2 (germline): MNHEY, SVGAGI. In DNA, the CDR3 is TGTGCCAGCAGTTATGAGGGGAATCAGCCCCAGCATTTT. Residues: CASSYEGNQPQHF.

About this clone itself: The sample contains more than one DNA sequence encoding this CDR3. The V gene is TRBV5-1, the J gene TRBJ2-7; a weak D match, TRBD1 (5 bases). The germline CDR1 and CDR2 sequences are SGHRS and YFSETQ. V was pared by 3 bases and J by 2 bases, with 9 bases between. The CDR3 covers 13 residues. The CDR3 protein is CASSYGQAYEQYF. CDR3 DNA: TGCGCCAGCAGCTACGGACAAGCCTACGAGCAGTACTTC.